The rows below give T cell receptor beta chains drawn from one sample of a study of cytomegalovirus exposure and HLA in healthy donors. The assay was immunoSEQ multiplex PCR, and TCRdb's table has in-frame clones only and misses some. This repertoire shows hundreds of thousands of clones, about two thirds found once; its top ten account for roughly 2.5%. Sequenced input: PBMCs. These receptors originate from a man between 40 and 49 years old in good health and CMV-seropositive. CDR3s include the opening cysteine and the closing phenylalanine or tryptophan. A D gene is named only where the DNA matches it firmly.

d_gene: -; v_gene: TRBV13; CDR3aa: CASSLIGEPYEQYF
d_gene: TRBD1; v_gene: TRBV7-2; CDR3aa: CASSLDRAREQYF
d_gene: TRBD1; v_gene: TRBV27; CDR3aa: CASGTGVTSPLHF
d_gene: -; v_gene: TRBV19; CDR3aa: CASKSSTGNTEAFF
d_gene: -; v_gene: TRBV18; CDR3aa: CASSLNDRGGYTF
d_gene: TRBD1; v_gene: TRBV7-9; CDR3aa: CASSSGGLDSYGYTF
d_gene: -; v_gene: TRBV2; CDR3aa: CASSDPGQTNYGYTF
d_gene: -; v_gene: TRBV9; CDR3aa: CASSGQENNEQFF
d_gene: TRBD1; v_gene: TRBV4-1; CDR3aa: CASSPRTGNTGELFF
d_gene: -; v_gene: TRBV7-2; CDR3aa: CASSLEGAVYNEQFF
d_gene: -; v_gene: TRBV10-3; CDR3aa: CAISEFSPREPMADTQYF
d_gene: -; v_gene: TRBV15; CDR3aa: CATSRGTSGVLGYTF
d_gene: TRBD2; v_gene: TRBV5-1; CDR3aa: CASSLDTGGNNEQYF
d_gene: -; v_gene: TRBV9; CDR3aa: CASSATTGYQETQYF
d_gene: TRBD1; v_gene: TRBV5-4; CDR3aa: CASSLGGQGEAFF
d_gene: -; v_gene: TRBV7-6; CDR3aa: CASSLGGGERGYTF
d_gene: -; v_gene: TRBV27; CDR3aa: CASSPSLGLLWNTIYF
d_gene: TRBD1; v_gene: TRBV6-1; CDR3aa: CASSDGTGRLGTEAFF
d_gene: -; v_gene: TRBV6-1; CDR3aa: CASSANPRGSSGNTIYF
d_gene: -; v_gene: TRBV4-1; CDR3aa: CASSQAEDFNYGYTF
d_gene: -; v_gene: TRBV5-1; CDR3aa: CASSLGSGNYGYTF
d_gene: -; v_gene: TRBV5-1; CDR3aa: CASSSRQERNTEAFF